This TCR beta chain came from a study of CD8 T cells in ankylosing spondylitis. Study observations and caveats: For ankylosing spondylitis blood, a TCR beta motif of about eight highly homologous variants appeared characteristic.

MiXCR was run by TCRdb on the 5' RACE reads, yielding one entry per CDR3 protein. The repertoire holds about 220,000 distinct CDR3 sequences, with about 11% as singletons. This CDR3 region has 14 residues. V lost 1 base and J lost 5, with 12 bases in between. Germline V lookup: CDR1 DFQATT, CDR2 SNEGSKA (reference sequence). This clonotype came up many times. Its antigen remains unidentified. The chain links TRBV20-1 to TRBJ1-3; tentative D call: TRBD1 (6 bases). Sequencing was performed on blood, either unsorted or a sorted T cell fraction (not recorded which). The receptor's source is a male donor with ankylosing spondylitis or in good health (not recorded which). CDR3 sequence (DNA): TGCAGTGCTAGAGCCCCCGGGGGCCGAAACACCATATATTTT. It yields the protein CSARAPGGRNTIYF.